Here is one TCR beta chain with its context. Generated by immunoSEQ multiplex PCR, the TCRdb table keeps only in-frame clones and is missing some. The sample lists about 240,000 clones, around four fifths occurring once. These data are taken from a study of blood T cell repertoires in COVID-19. The sequenced sample was peripheral blood. The TCR was taken from a man aged 25-40 years who had recovered from COVID-19.

This CDR3 is CASSLHVGTYGYTF. The CDR3 coding sequence is TGTGCCAGCAGCTTACACGTAGGGACATATGGCTACACCTTC. The chain carries TRBV7-8 and TRBJ1-2; tentatively, D is TRBD1 (6 bases). Germline V gene sequence: CDR1 SGHVS, CDR2 FQNEAQ. The CDR3 extends over 14 amino acids. Trimming shortened V by 2 bases and J by 5 bases, and 12 bases separated the two germline ends.